Shown below are 23 T cell receptor beta chains from a single sample sequenced in a study of blood T cell repertoires in COVID-19. The assay was immunoSEQ multiplex PCR, and TCRdb's table has in-frame clones only and misses some. The sample has around 97,000 clones, approximately 88% seen once. Source material: peripheral blood. The receptors were gathered from a human donor in a cohort sampled during active COVID-19.

The rearrangement uses TRBV5-1 and TRBJ2-3, with D possibly being TRBD2 (6 bases). From germline, CDR1 is SGHRS and CDR2 YFSETQ. V lost 4 bases and J 2 bases, leaving 17 bases between the germline ends. This CDR3 contains 16 residues. The CDR3 region is CASSPLAGLSTDTQYF. For the CDR3, the DNA is TGCGCCAGCAGCCCTTTGGCGGGGCTCTCCACAGATACGCAGTATTTT.

The chain employs TRBV6-7 and TRBJ2-7; D gene uncertain. TRBV6-7 is treated as an ORF (open reading frame) with a function not yet certain. V was cut by 0 bases and J by 5 bases, with 20 bases left in between. There are 17 residues in the CDR3. CDR3 loop: CASSYSPFSGPYNEQYF. CDR3 sequence (DNA): TGTGCCAGCAGTTACTCTCCCTTCTCGGGTCCCTACAACGAGCAGTACTTC.

The chain couples TRBV30 to TRBJ1-1; 7 nucleotides line up with TRBD1. The CDR3 has 13 amino acids. After removal of 3 bases from V and 3 bases from J, the junction contained 4 bases not matched to a gene. Per germline, CDR1 GTSNPN and CDR2 SVGIG (reference sequence). CDR3 coding DNA: TGTGCCTGGAGGTACAGGGGTGACACTGAAGCTTTCTTT. This encodes CAWRYRGDTEAFF.

The chain employs TRBV4-3 and TRBJ1-2; D is uncertain. Per the germline V gene, CDR1 is LGHNA and CDR2 is YSLEER. V lost 0 bases and J 7 bases, leaving 6 bases between the germline ends. CDR3 length equals 12 residues. The CDR3 DNA reads as TGCGCCAGCAGCCAAGATCTCTCTGGCTACACCTTC. This translates into CASSQDLSGYTF.

V is TRBV5-1 and J is TRBJ2-1, with TRBD2 matching 7 bases. V shed 3 bases, J shed 0 bases, and the junction held 6 bases outside the gene matches. There are 16 residues in the CDR3. Germline lookup yields CDR1 SGHRS and CDR2 YFSETQ. CDR3 loop: CASSSPGGSSYNEQFF. The DNA for the CDR3 is TGCGCCAGCAGCTCTCCGGGGGGAAGCTCCTACAATGAGCAGTTCTTC.

The genes are TRBV6-5 and TRBJ1-1; tentative D call: TRBD1 (5 bases). V lost 6 bases, J lost 3 bases, and 17 bases lay in between. The V gene's germline CDR1 is MNHEY and CDR2 SVGAGI. This CDR3 has 15 amino acids. The CDR3 here is CASSRTEGRDTEAFF. The CDR3 DNA reads TGTGCCAGCAGCCGTACTGAGGGGAGGGACACTGAAGCTTTCTTT.

CDR3 amino acids: CASSTQGPPPLHF. CDR3 sequence (DNA): TGCGCCAGCAGCACACAGGGTCCGCCACCCCTCCACTTT. The chain couples TRBV4-1 to TRBJ1-6; TRBD1 might be the D (6 bases). Trimming took off 5 bases at V and 11 bases at J, with 13 bases between the two ends. Germline V CDR1 and CDR2: MGHRA, YSYEKL. The CDR3 totals 13 residues.

V gene TRBV28 combines with J gene TRBJ2-1, with a tentative D call TRBD1 (6 bases). Germline-derived CDR1 and CDR2 are MDHEN and SYDVKM. This CDR3 has 15 residues. The germline V and J ends were trimmed by 6 bases and 5 bases, with 17 bases remaining between them. CDR3 amino acids: CASSLLVGQNNEQFF. The CDR3 DNA reads as TGTGCCAGCAGCCTCCTCGTCGGACAGAACAATGAGCAGTTCTTC.

The V call is TRBV2, the J call TRBJ1-1; the match to TRBD1 covers 7 bases. This CDR3 has 13 amino acids. CDR1 and CDR2 (germline): SNHLY, FYNNEI. The V segment lost 5 bases and the J segment 11 bases; nucleotides outside the gene matches: 11. The CDR3, as DNA: TGTGCCAGCAGTCCAGGGGGATCGGCTGGGGCTTTCTTT. Residues: CASSPGGSAGAFF.

The V and J genes are TRBV11-2 and TRBJ1-1, with D possibly TRBD1 on 6 matching bases. This CDR3 has 16 amino acids. The germline CDR1 and CDR2 sequences are SGHAT and FQNNGV. V was shortened by 5 bases and J by 6 bases, with 22 bases between the two germline ends. CDR3 sequence reads: CASSGSRGGGGAEAFF. CDR3 in DNA: TGTGCCAGCAGCGGAAGCAGGGGTGGTGGTGGAGCTGAAGCTTTCTTT.

This clone has a single count. The chain couples TRBV2 to TRBJ2-1, with 9 bases that match TRBD2. Per the germline V gene, CDR1 is SNHLY and CDR2 is FYNNEI. The CDR3 spans 15 residues. The junction had 7 bases not matched to a gene; V was cut back by 6 bases and J by 4 bases. The CDR3 DNA follows: TGTGCCAGCAGAGCGGGACTAGCAAAATACAATGAGCAGTTCTTC. This gives the protein CASRAGLAKYNEQFF.

The CDR3 spells CASSQDATGGGLAGYTF. The CDR3 nucleotides are TGCGCCAGCAGCCAAGACGCGACAGGGGGCGGGTTAGCTGGCTACACCTTC. The chain has TRBV4-1 and TRBJ1-2; TRBD1 aligns across 10 bases. CDR3 length: 17 amino acids. Trimming took 0 bases from V and 7 from J; bases not matched to a gene: 11. Per the germline V gene, CDR1 is MGHRA and CDR2 is YSYEKL.

This chain joins TRBV14 and TRBJ1-1; D uncertain. The ends were cut back, 5 bases at V and 0 bases at J, with 7 bases in the middle. Per germline, CDR1 SGHDN and CDR2 FVKESK. The CDR3 is made up of 13 amino acids. In DNA, the CDR3 is TGTGCCAGCAGCAGATACATGAACACTGAAGCTTTCTTT. Amino acids: CASSRYMNTEAFF.

The chain is built from TRBV29-1 and TRBJ2-1, with TRBD2 matching 9 bases. The CDR3 has 14 amino acids. Germline V gives CDR1 SQVTM, CDR2 ANQGSEA. Losses at the gene ends were 4 bases for V and 2 bases for J; bases not matched to a gene: 3. DNA for the CDR3: TGCAGCGTTGTCCAGCGGGGGGCCTACAATGAGCAGTTCTTC. It yields the protein CSVVQRGAYNEQFF.

This clone came up a few times. The chain combines TRBV19 with TRBJ1-2; D ambiguous. Germline lookup yields CDR1 LNHDA and CDR2 SQIVND (reference sequence). The CDR3 has 14 amino acids. V was trimmed by 7 bases and J by 4 bases, leaving 16 bases between them. The CDR3 sequence is CASTMLNGGYGYTF. The CDR3 region has the DNA TGTGCCAGTACTATGTTGAACGGCGGCTATGGCTACACCTTC.

The genes are TRBV5-1 and TRBJ2-2, with 10 bases identical to TRBD2. The CDR3 covers 16 residues. Looked up from germline, CDR1 is SGHRS and CDR2 is YFSETQ. The ends lost 2 bases at V and 6 bases at J; junction bases unmatched: 7. Written as DNA, the CDR3 is TGCGCCAGCAGCTTATATAGCGGGGGGCGCGCCGGGGAGCTGTTTTTT. Its translation is CASSLYSGGRAGELFF.

The CDR3 DNA sequence: TGCGCCAGCAGTTCAGGAACCTACGAGCAGTACTTC. This codes for CASSSGTYEQYF. J is TRBJ2-7 and V is TRBV10-2; D call uncertain. This CDR3 contains 12 residues. V gave up 5 bases and J gave up 2 bases, with 7 bases separating them. Germline V gene lookup returns CDR1 WSHSY and CDR2 SAAADI.

The chain has TRBV6-5 and TRBJ2-1, with 7 bases aligning to TRBD2. The CDR3 length is 14 residues. Germline loops: CDR1 MNHEY, CDR2 SVGAGI. V lost 8 bases and J lost 0; bases outside the gene matches: 4. The CDR3 region is CASSGTTSYNEQFF. The CDR3 bases are TGTGCCAGCTCGGGGACTACCTCCTACAATGAGCAGTTCTTC.

The J gene is TRBJ1-1, the V gene TRBV6-2 or TRBV6-3; maybe TRBD1 (6 bases). With 5 bases removed from V and 7 bases from J, the gap between germline ends came to 11 bases. Germline V gene data show CDR1 as MNHEY and CDR2 as SVGEGT. The CDR3 extends over 12 amino acids. CDR3 DNA sequence: TGTGCCAGCAGTATCCCACAGGGTGAAGCTTTCTTT. Amino acid sequence: CASSIPQGEAFF.

This clone was seen only a few times. This chain joins TRBV19 and TRBJ1-2; D remains ambiguous. CDR1 and CDR2 from the germline V gene are LNHDA and SQIVND (reference sequence). Trimming removed 5 bases from V and 4 bases from J, with 11 bases in between. This CDR3 contains 13 residues. In nucleotides, the CDR3 is TGTGCCAGTAGTTGGCTTGAGGGCTATGGCTACACCTTC. Its translation is CASSWLEGYGYTF.

This chain uses TRBV10-3 with TRBJ2-2; no definite D call. From germline, CDR1 is ENHRY and CDR2 SYGVKD. V lost 3 bases to trimming and J lost 2 bases, with 13 bases between them. This CDR3 spans 16 amino acids. Here the CDR3 reads CAISDSGGLNTGELFF. The CDR3 bases are TGTGCCATCAGTGACTCCGGCGGATTAAACACCGGGGAGCTGTTTTTT.

This chain connects TRBV29-1 to TRBJ1-1; possible D gene TRBD1, 6 bases. Between the trimmed V and J ends, which lost 6 bases and 1 base, there was a span of 12 bases. The CDR3 is 13 residues long. From germline, CDR1 is SQVTM and CDR2 ANQGSEA. Here the CDR3 reads CSVLTGTNTEAFF. CDR3 DNA: TGCAGCGTACTTACAGGGACGAACACTGAAGCTTTCTTT.

This clone was observed once. The rearrangement joins TRBV18 to TRBJ2-7; D might be TRBD1 (5 bases). Germline V gives CDR1 KGHSH, CDR2 LQKENI. The CDR3 covers 14 residues. The germline V and J ends were trimmed by 3 bases and 0 bases, with 9 bases remaining between them. The CDR3 coding sequence is TGTGCCAGCTCACCGGAACAGGTCTCCTACGAGCAGTACTTC. Translating gives CASSPEQVSYEQYF.